The next 5 T cell receptor beta chains were all read from a single sample in a study of spatial heterogeneity in lung cancer (dated by TCRdb to between 2019 and 2020). The sample's time point label, in plain terms: blood at routine non-recurrence follow-up after resection. The library was obtained by 5' RACE. Data came from a NextSeq 500. The public reads were quality trimmed at Q25 with fastp and then assembled into clones with MiXCR by TCRdb, keeping productive beta chains. Every distinct CDR3 protein forms one entry, paired with its most common genes and DNA. The sample table contains tens of thousands of distinct CDR3 sequences; only one count was recorded for about 9.5% of them. The ten largest clones take up under 2.5% of the sample. Here the sequenced sample was PBMCs, taken at follow-up. The receptors here all came from a female donor with early-stage non-small cell lung cancer.

This clonotype showed up many times. The chain carries TRBV5-1 and TRBJ1-5; no firm D call. Germline V gene lookup returns CDR1 SGHRS and CDR2 YFSETQ. The CDR3 covers 15 residues. V was cut by 4 bases and J by 0 bases, with 11 bases left in between. The CDR3 DNA is TGCGCCAGCAGCCCGGACCCCTATAGCAATCAGCCCCAGCATTTT. Translating it yields CASSPDPYSNQPQHF.

This clonotype has at least ten counts. The chain uses TRBV5-1 and TRBJ2-6; no definite D call. Germline assignment: CDR1 SGHRS and CDR2 YFSETQ. The CDR3 runs 16 residues. Trimming shortened V by 5 bases and J by 4 bases, and 16 bases separated the two germline ends. The CDR3 is CASRGSLLSGANVLTF. Here the CDR3 DNA reads TGCGCCAGCAGGGGTAGTCTGCTCTCCGGGGCCAACGTCCTGACTTTC.

This clonotype was found a few times. The rearrangement uses TRBV10-3 and TRBJ2-7; 9 bases are a match to TRBD2. The length of the CDR3 is 14 residues. Germline values: CDR1 ENHRY, CDR2 SYGVKD. The V gene end was trimmed by 7 bases and the J gene end by 4 bases; junction bases not matched to a gene: 8. CDR3 loop: CAINPDSGSYEQYF. CDR3 in DNA: TGTGCCATCAACCCGGATAGCGGGAGTTACGAGCAGTACTTC.

This clonotype was observed a few times. The chain recombines TRBV5-1 with TRBJ1-4; a weak D match, TRBD1 (6 bases). The CDR3 consists of 14 residues. The germline gives CDR1 SGHRS, CDR2 YFSETQ. Trimming shortened V by 2 bases and J by 3 bases, and 8 bases separated the two germline ends. CDR3: CASSFQGSNEKLFF. CDR3 bases: TGCGCCAGCAGCTTCCAGGGGTCTAATGAAAAACTGTTTTTT.

This clonotype was found many times. This sequence joins TRBV5-5 and TRBJ2-7, with 9 bases matching TRBD2. The V segment lost 4 bases and the J segment 0 bases; nucleotides outside the gene matches: 5. CDR3 length equals 15 residues. Germline assignment: CDR1 SGHKS and CDR2 YYEKEE (reference sequence). CDR3 DNA: TGTGCCAGCAGCGTTGGGACTAGCATCTCCTACGAGCAGTACTTC. Its protein product is CASSVGTSISYEQYF.